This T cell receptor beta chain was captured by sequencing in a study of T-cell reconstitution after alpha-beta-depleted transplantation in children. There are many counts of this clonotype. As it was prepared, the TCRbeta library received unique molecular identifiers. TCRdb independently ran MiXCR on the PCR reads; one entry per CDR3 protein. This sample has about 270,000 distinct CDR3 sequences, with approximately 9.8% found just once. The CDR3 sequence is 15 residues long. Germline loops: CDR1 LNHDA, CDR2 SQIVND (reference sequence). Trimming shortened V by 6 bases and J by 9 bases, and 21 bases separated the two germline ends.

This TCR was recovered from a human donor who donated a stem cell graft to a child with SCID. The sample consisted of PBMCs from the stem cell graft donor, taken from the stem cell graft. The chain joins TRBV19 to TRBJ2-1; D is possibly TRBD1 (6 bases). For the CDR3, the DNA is TGTGCCAGTAGAGATTTCCTTATAACAGGGAGTGAGCAGTTCTTC. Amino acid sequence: CASRDFLITGSEQFF.